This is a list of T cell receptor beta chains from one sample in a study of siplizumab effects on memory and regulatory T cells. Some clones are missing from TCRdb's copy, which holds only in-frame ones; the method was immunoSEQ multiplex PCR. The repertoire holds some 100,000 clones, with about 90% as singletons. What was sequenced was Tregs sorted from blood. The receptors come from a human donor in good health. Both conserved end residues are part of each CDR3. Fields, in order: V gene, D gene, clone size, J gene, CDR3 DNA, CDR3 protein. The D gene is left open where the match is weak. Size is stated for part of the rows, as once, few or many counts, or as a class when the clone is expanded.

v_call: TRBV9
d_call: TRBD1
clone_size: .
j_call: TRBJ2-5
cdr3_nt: TGTGCCAGCAGCCGAGGGACAGGGGAGACCCAGTACTTC
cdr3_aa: CASSRGTGETQYF

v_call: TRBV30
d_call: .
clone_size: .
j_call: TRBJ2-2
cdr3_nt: TGTGCCTGGAGTGTACGGGGAGTACTTAACACCGGGGAGCTGTTTTTT
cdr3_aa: CAWSVRGVLNTGELFF

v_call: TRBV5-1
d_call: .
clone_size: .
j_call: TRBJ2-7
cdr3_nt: TGCGCCAGCAGCTTGGCCAACTACTACGAGCAGTACTTC
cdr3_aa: CASSLANYYEQYF

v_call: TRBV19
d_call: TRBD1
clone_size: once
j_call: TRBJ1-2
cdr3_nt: TGTGCCAGTAGTATACAGGGACAGGGTGACTATGGCTACACCTTC
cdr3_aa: CASSIQGQGDYGYTF

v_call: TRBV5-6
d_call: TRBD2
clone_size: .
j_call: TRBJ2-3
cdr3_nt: TGTGCCAGCAGCCTTCCGGGAGGGAACACAGATACGCAGTATTTT
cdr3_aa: CASSLPGGNTDTQYF

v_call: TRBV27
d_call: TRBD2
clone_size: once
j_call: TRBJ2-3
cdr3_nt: TGTGCCAGCAGTCGATCGTTTAGCGGGACTACTAGCACAGATACGCAGTATTTT
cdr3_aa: CASSRSFSGTTSTDTQYF

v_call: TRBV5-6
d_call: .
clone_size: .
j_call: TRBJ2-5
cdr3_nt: TGTGCCAGCAGCATTTTGGGGGGTGAGACCCAGTACTTC
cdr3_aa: CASSILGGETQYF

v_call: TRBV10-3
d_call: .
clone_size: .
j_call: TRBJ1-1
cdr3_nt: TGTGCCATCAGTGTTTCCTGGGACACTGAAGCTTTCTTT
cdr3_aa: CAISVSWDTEAFF

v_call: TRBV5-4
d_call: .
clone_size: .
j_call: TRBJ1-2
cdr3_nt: TGTGCCAGCAGCGAACGACAACCGGCTAACTATGGCTACACCTTC
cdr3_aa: CASSERQPANYGYTF

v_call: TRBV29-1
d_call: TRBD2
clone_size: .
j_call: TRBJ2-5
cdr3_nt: TGCAGCGCGGGACTACAGCATCAAGAGACCCAGTACTTC
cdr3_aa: CSAGLQHQETQYF

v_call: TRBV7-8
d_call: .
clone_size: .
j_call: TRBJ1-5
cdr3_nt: TGTGCCAGCAGCTCCCGACAGGATGAAACCCAGCCCCAGCATTTT
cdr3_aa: CASSSRQDETQPQHF

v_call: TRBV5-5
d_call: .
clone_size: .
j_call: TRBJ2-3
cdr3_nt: TGTGCCAGCAGCTCCCCGAGCCACCTCACAGATACGCAGTATTTT
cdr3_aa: CASSSPSHLTDTQYF

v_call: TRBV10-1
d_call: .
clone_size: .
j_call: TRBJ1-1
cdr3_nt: TGCGCCAGCAGGGGGATCGGCACTGAAGCTTTCTTT
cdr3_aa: CASRGIGTEAFF

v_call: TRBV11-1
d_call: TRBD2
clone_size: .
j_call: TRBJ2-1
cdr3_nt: TGTGCCAGCAGCCCTCTAGCGGGATTAGAAGTTGAGCAGTTCTTC
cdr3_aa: CASSPLAGLEVEQFF

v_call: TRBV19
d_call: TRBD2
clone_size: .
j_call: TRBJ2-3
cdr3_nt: TGTGCCAGACCCAAACTAGCGGGACACCCAGATACGCAGTATTTT
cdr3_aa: CARPKLAGHPDTQYF

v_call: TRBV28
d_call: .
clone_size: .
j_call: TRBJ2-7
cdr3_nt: TGTGCCAGCAGTTACACAGGGGCGGGGAACTACGAGCAGTACTTC
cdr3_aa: CASSYTGAGNYEQYF

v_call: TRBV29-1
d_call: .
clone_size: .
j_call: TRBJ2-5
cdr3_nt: TGCAGCGTTGAAGGGGGCTGGGAAATCAAGGGGACCCAGTACTTC
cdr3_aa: CSVEGGWEIKGTQYF

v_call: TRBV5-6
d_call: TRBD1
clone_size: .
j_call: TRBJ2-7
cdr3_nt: TGTGCCAGCAGCTTGAGGTGGGACAGGGGACCCCGCGAGCAGTACTTC
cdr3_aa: CASSLRWDRGPREQYF

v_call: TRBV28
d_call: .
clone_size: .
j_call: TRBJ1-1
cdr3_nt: TGTGCCAGCAGCGCCCCCTGGGGGGCCTGGGTGACTGAAGCTTTCTTT
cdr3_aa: CASSAPWGAWVTEAFF

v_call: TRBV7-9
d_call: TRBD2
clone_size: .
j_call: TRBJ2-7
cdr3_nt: TGTGCCAGCAGTCTAGCGGGGGGGTCGGACGAGCAGTACTTC
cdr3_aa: CASSLAGGSDEQYF

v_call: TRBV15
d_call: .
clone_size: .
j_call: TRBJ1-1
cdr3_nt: TGTGCCACCAGCAGAGAGCGACTGTGGGCTGAAGCTTTCTTT
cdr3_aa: CATSRERLWAEAFF

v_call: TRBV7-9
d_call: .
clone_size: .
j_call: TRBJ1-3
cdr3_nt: TGTGCCAGCAGCTTAGATGGGGGCGGAAACACCATATATTTT
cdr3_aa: CASSLDGGGNTIYF

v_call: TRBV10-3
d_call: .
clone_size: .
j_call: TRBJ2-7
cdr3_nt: TGTGCATCTAGCGGACAGGGATCCTACGAGCAGTACTTC
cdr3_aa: CASSGQGSYEQYF

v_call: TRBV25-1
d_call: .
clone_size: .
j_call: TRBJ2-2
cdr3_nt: TGTGCCAGCAGGAACACCGGGGAGCTGTTTTTT
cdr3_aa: CASRNTGELFF

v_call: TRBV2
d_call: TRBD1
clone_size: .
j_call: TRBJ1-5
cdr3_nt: TGTGCCAGCAGTCCCCCGACAGGGGTCAATCAGCCCCAGCATTTT
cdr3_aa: CASSPPTGVNQPQHF

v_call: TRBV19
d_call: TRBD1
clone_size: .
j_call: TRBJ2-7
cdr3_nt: TGTGCCAGTAGCAAGCCGATGGGGACAGGGCTCTACGAGCAGTACTTC
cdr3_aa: CASSKPMGTGLYEQYF

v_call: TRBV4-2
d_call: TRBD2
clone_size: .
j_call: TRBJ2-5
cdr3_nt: TGTGCCAGCAGCCAAGAGAGGCTAGCGGGAGGGCCGGGGGAGACCCAGTACTTC
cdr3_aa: CASSQERLAGGPGETQYF

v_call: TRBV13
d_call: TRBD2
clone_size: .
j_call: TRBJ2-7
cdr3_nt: TGTGCCAGCAGCTTAATACTAGCGGGACGCGAGCAGTACTTC
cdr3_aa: CASSLILAGREQYF

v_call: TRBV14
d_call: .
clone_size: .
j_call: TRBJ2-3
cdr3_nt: TGTGCCAGCAGCCAAATAACAGGGCTGGGTACGCAGTATTTT
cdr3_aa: CASSQITGLGTQYF

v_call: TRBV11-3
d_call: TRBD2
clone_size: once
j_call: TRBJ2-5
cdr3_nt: TGTGCCAGCAGTCAGGGTCAGCGGGAGAGTGAGACCCAGTACTTC
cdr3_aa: CASSQGQRESETQYF

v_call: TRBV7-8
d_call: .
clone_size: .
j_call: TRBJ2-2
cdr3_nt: TGTGCCAGCAGCTTGGGCTGGCGACGTCGTGAAGCCGGGGAGCTGTTTTTT
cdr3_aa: CASSLGWRRREAGELFF

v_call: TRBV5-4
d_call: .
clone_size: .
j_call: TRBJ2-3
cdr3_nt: TGTGCCAGCAGCTTGGACAGAGGGGGAGATACGCAGTATTTT
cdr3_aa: CASSLDRGGDTQYF

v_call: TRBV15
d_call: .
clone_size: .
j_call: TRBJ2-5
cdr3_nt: TGTGCCACCAGCAGAGATGATGGTACAGCAACCTTTAAAGAGACCCAGTACTTC
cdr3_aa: CATSRDDGTATFKETQYF

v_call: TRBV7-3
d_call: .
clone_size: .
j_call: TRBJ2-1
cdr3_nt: TGTGCCAGCAGCCTACAGGGCTTAAGCGATGAGCAGTTCTTC
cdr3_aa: CASSLQGLSDEQFF

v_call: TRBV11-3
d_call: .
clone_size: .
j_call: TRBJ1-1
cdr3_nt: TGTGCCAGCAGCTTAGACATACGGTGGTTCAGGAACACTGAAGCTTTCTTT
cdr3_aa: CASSLDIRWFRNTEAFF

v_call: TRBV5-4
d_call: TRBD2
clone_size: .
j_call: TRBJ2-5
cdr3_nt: TGTGCCAGCAGAAAACAGCGGGAGCACGTCCAAGAGACCCAGTACTTC
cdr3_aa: CASRKQREHVQETQYF

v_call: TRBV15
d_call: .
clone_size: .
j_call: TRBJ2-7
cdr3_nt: TGTGCCACCAGCAGAGATTCGCTAACCTTCTACGAGCAGTACTTC
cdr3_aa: CATSRDSLTFYEQYF

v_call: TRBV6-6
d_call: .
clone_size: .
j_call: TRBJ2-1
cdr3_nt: TGTGCCAGCAGGCTGGCCGGAGACAATGAGCAGTTCTTC
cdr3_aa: CASRLAGDNEQFF

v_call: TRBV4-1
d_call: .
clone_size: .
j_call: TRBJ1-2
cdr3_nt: TGCGCCAGCAGCCAAGGGGACCTAAGGGGCTACACCTTC
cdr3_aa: CASSQGDLRGYTF

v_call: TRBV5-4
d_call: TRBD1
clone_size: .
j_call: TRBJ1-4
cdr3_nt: TGTGCCAGCAGCTTGGCGACAGGGGGGAGTGAAAAACTGTTTTTT
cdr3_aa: CASSLATGGSEKLFF

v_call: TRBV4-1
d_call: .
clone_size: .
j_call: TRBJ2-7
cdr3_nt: TGCGCCAGCAGCCAAGATGGACAGATAAACTACGAGCAGTACTTC
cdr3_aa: CASSQDGQINYEQYF

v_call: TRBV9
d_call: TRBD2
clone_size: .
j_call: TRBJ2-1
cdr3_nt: TGTGCCAGCAGCGCTTCCCCAGGACTAGCGGGAGTTGGTGAGCAGTTCTTC
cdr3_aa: CASSASPGLAGVGEQFF

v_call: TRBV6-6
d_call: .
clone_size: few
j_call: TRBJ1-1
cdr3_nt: TGTGCCAGCAGTTTCGAACAGGGTGGAGCTTTCTTT
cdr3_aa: CASSFEQGGAFF

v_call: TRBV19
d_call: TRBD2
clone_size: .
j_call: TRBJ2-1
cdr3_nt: TGTGCCAGTAGTCCGCGGACTAGCGGGAGGAATGAGCAGTTCTTC
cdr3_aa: CASSPRTSGRNEQFF

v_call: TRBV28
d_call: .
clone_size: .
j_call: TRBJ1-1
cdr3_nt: TGTGCCAGCAGTCTCCCTCTTGGGAACACTGAAGCTTTCTTT
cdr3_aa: CASSLPLGNTEAFF

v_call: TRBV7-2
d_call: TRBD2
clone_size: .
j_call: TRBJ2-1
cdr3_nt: TGTGCCAGCAGCTTAGCGGCGGGAGCGGCCAATGAGCAGTTCTTC
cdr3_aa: CASSLAAGAANEQFF

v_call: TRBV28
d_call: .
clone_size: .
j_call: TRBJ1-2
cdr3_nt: TGTGCCAGCAGTTTATTCCAGGGACTTTATGGCTACACCTTC
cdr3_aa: CASSLFQGLYGYTF

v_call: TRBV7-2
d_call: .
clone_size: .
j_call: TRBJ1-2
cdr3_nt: TGTGCCAGCAGCCCACGACACCAGGGCTATGGCTACACCTTC
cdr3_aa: CASSPRHQGYGYTF

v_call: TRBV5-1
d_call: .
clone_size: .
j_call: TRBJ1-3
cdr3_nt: TGCGCCAGCAGCTTGGGAGGGGCTGGAAACACCATATATTTT
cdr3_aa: CASSLGGAGNTIYF

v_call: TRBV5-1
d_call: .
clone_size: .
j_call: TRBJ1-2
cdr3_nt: TGCGCCAGCAGCTTGGTCAGCGGATCGGCCACTTATGGCTACACCTTC
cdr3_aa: CASSLVSGSATYGYTF

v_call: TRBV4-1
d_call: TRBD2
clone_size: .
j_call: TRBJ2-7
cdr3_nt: TGCGCCAGCAGCCCGCAAGCGGGAAGGTTTTACGAGCAGTACTTC
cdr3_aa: CASSPQAGRFYEQYF

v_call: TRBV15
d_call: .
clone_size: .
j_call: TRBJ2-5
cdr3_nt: TGTGCCACCAGCAGAGATGTGAGATCCCCTGCCCAGTACTTC
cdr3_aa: CATSRDVRSPAQYF

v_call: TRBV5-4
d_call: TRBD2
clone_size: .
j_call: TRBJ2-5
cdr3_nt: TGTGCCAGCAGTCTCACGGGACTAGCCGAGGAGACCCAGTACTTC
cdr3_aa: CASSLTGLAEETQYF

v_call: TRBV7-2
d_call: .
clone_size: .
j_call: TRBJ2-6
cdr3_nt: TGTGCCAGCAGCCAGGATCGGTGGGCCAACGTCCTGACTTTC
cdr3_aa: CASSQDRWANVLTF

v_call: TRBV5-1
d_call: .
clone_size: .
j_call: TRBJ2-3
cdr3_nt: TGCGCCAGCAGCCCAGGGGACCGACTCACAGATACGCAGTATTTT
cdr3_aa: CASSPGDRLTDTQYF

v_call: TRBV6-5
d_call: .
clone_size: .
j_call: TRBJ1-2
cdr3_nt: TGTGCCAGCAGTCAAACAGGGACGGTGGGCTACACCTTC
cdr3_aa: CASSQTGTVGYTF

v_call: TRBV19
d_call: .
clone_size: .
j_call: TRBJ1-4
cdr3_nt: TGTGCCAGTAGAACCGGGACGCACAATGAAAAACTGTTTTTT
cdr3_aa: CASRTGTHNEKLFF